What follows is one T cell receptor beta chain and its context. The antigen remains unidentified. Germline is not matched at one junction end, which may reflect a read error. The CDR3 totals 16 residues. The sample belongs to a study of post-analysis software for immune sequencing data. Study-wide points: When patients were compared with controls, about five TRBV segments were more frequent, TRBV5-6, TRBV5-1 and TRBV20-1 among them.

Presence of unique molecular identifiers characterized the TCR beta cDNA libraries. TCRdb re-called the PCR reads through MiXCR, storing one row per CDR3 protein. The sample records some 890,000 distinct CDR3 sequences, 53% being singletons. This chain connects TRBV12-3 or TRBV12-4 to TRBJ1-2; a weak D match, TRBD1 (6 bases). This sequence originates from a girl under 18 with multiple sclerosis. The sequencing input was blood. The CDR3: CASTSRTVRLRYGFTF. For the CDR3, the DNA is TGTGCCAGCACCAGTAGGACAGTCCGGCTTCGGTATGGCTTCACCTTC.